This TCR beta chain was profiled in a study of human T cells and chemical hapten exposure. Study-level results: Sensitizing with DPC caused no change in TCRs above 1 in 1000 frequency. Versus controls, expanded TCRs had significantly more large CDR3 similarity clusters.

There are a few counts of this clonotype. Its antigen is unidentified. The CDR3 is 16 residues long. Trimming cost V 4 bases and J 2 bases; bases outside gene matches: 10. Per germline, CDR1 SGHRS and CDR2 YFSETQ. Each CDR3 protein is one row after TCRdb ran MiXCR on the RACE reads. The sample shows around 330,000 distinct CDR3 sequences, approximately 5.8% of them seen only once. The time point: pre-sensitization, week 0. The sample's treatment: therapeutic diphenylcyclopropenone sensitization with weekly scalp DPC. This TCR was recovered from a woman between 18 and 30 years old with alopecia areata. Some clones in this sample may be carry-over from other donors' samples. Source: whole blood, taken in connection with sensitization to the hapten diphenylcyclopropenone (DPC). The chain links TRBV5-1 to TRBJ2-3, with 7 nucleotides matching TRBD2. The CDR3 DNA follows: TGCGCCAGCAGCCCCGGACTAGTCGGGTCCACAGATACGCAGTATTTT. Translated: CASSPGLVGSTDTQYF.